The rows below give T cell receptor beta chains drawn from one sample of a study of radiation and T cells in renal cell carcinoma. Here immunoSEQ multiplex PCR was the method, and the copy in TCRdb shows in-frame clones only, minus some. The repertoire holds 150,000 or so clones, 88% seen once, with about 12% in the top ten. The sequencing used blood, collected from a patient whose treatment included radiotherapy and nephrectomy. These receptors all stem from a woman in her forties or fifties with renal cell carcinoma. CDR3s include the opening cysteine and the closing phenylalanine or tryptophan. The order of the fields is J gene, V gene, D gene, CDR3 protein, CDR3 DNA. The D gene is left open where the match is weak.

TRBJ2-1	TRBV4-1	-	CASSQGHAYNEQFF	TGCGCCAGCAGCCAAGGGCACGCCTACAATGAGCAGTTCTTC
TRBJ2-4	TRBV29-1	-	CSVEGTANIQYF	TGCAGCGTTGAGGGGACGGCAAACATTCAGTACTTC
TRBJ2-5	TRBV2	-	CASTLGQTQYF	TGTGCCAGCACGTTAGGACAGACCCAGTACTTC
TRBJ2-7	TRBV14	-	CASSQGPIPIYEQYF	TGTGCCAGCAGCCAAGGGCCTATTCCCATCTACGAGCAGTACTTC
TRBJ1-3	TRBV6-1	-	CASSERPNSGNTIYF	TGTGCCAGCAGTGAAAGACCAAACTCTGGAAACACCATATATTTT
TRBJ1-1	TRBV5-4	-	CASSPKVGSTLNTEAFF	TGTGCCAGCAGTCCTAAGGTAGGCAGCACATTGAACACTGAAGCTTTCTTT
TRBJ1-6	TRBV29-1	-	CSAKTDYNSPLHF	TGCAGCGCGAAGACGGACTATAATTCACCCCTCCACTTT
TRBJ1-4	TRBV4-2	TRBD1	CASTPQGVTTNEKLFF	TGTGCCAGCACTCCACAGGGGGTCACGACTAATGAAAAACTGTTTTTT
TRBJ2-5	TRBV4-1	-	CASSQGINHPETQYF	TGCGCCAGCAGCCAAGGTATTAACCATCCAGAGACCCAGTACTTC
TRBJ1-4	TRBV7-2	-	CASSLVFQARGEKLFF	TGTGCCAGCAGCTTAGTCTTCCAGGCTCGGGGTGAAAAACTGTTTTTT
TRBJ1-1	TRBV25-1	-	CASSDHPGIAPRTEAFF	TGTGCCAGCAGTGATCACCCAGGGATTGCCCCTCGGACTGAAGCTTTCTTT
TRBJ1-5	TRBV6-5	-	CASSYSKQSNQPQHF	TGTGCCAGCAGTTACTCGAAACAGAGCAATCAGCCCCAGCATTTT
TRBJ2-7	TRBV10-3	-	CAISDSDSYEQYF	TGTGCCATCAGTGATTCGGACAGCTACGAGCAGTACTTC
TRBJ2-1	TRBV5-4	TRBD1	CASSQRTGDNEQFF	TGTGCCAGCAGCCAAAGGACAGGGGACAATGAGCAGTTCTTC
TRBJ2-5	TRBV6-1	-	CASRGLETQYF	TGTGCCAGCAGGGGGCTGGAGACCCAGTACTTC
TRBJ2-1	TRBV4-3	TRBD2	CASSQMAGLAGGNNEQFF	TGCGCCAGCAGCCAGATGGCCGGACTAGCGGGGGGGAACAATGAGCAGTTCTTC
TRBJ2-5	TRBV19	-	CASSDTGQETQYF	TGTGCCAGTAGCGACACGGGCCAAGAGACCCAGTACTTC